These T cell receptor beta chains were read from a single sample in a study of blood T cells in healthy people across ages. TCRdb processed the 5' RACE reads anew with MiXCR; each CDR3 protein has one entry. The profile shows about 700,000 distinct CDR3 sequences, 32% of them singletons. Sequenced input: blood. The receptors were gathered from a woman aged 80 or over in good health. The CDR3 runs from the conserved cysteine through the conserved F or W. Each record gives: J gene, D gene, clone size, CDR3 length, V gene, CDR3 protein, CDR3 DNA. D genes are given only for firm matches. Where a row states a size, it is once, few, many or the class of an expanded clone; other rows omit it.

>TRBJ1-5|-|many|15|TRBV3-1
CASSQAGLGNQPQHF
TGTGCCAGCAGCCAAGCAGGGCTGGGCAATCAGCCCCAGCATTTT
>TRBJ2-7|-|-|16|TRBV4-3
CASSQDLGLAFYEQYF
TGCGCCAGCAGCCAAGATCTGGGACTGGCCTTCTACGAGCAGTACTTC
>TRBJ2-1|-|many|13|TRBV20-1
CSARRSSYNEQFF
TGCAGTGCTAGGCGTAGCTCCTACAATGAGCAGTTCTTC
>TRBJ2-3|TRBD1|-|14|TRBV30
CASSRDRYTDTQYF
TGTGCCTCCTCTCGGGACAGGTACACAGATACGCAGTATTTT
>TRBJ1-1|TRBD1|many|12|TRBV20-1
CSASRRGTEAFF
TGCAGTGCTAGCCGCAGGGGGACTGAAGCTTTCTTT
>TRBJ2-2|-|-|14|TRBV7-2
CASRLDSGTGELFF
TGTGCCAGCCGATTGGACAGCGGGACCGGGGAGCTGTTTTTT
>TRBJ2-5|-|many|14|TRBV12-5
CASGPDGSKETQYF
TGTGCTAGTGGTCCTGATGGCTCCAAAGAGACCCAGTACTTC
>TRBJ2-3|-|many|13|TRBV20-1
CSARNIEGGTQYF
TGCAGTGCTAGAAACATCGAGGGGGGTACGCAGTATTTT
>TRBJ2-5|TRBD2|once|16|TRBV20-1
CSAILRTSGISETQYF
TGCAGTGCTATCTTACGGACTAGCGGGATAAGCGAGACCCAGTACTTC
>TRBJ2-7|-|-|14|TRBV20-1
CSASPANGGYEQYF
TGCAGTGCTAGTCCGGCGAATGGAGGCTACGAGCAGTACTTC
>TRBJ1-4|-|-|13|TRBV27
CAGSRTVNEKLFF
TGTGCCGGCAGTCGGACAGTCAATGAAAAACTGTTTTTT
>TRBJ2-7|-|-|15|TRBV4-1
CASRAGTHNIHEQYF
TGCGCCAGCAGGGCTGGGACCCACAACATCCACGAGCAGTACTTC
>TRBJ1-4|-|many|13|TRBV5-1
CASTEGGNEKLFF
TGCGCCAGTACGGAAGGGGGGAATGAAAAACTGTTTTTT
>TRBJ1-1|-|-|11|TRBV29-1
CSVDKGGVAFF
TGCAGCGTTGATAAGGGGGGTGTCGCTTTCTTT
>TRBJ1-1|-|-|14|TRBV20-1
CSARVGGKITEAFF
TGCAGTGCTAGAGTAGGGGGAAAGATCACTGAAGCTTTCTTT
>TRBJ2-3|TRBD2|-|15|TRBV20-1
CSASTGGAGTDTQYF
TGCAGTGCTAGTACCGGGGGGGCGGGCACAGATACGCAGTATTTT
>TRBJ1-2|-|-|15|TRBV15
CTTSRDLVAGNGYTF
TGTACCACCAGCAGAGATCTCGTAGCGGGCAATGGCTACACCTTC
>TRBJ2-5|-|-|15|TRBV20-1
CSASEIRGYQETQYF
TGCAGTGCTAGTGAGATAAGGGGGTACCAAGAGACCCAGTACTTC
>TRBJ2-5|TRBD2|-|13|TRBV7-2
CASSTGTSETQYF
TGTGCCAGCAGCACCGGGACTAGCGAGACCCAGTACTTC
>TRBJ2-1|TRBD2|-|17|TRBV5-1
CASSLDQTSGSYNEQFF
TGCGCCAGCAGCTTGGACCAGACTAGCGGCTCCTACAATGAGCAGTTCTTC